This T cell receptor (beta chain) emerged from a study of cytomegalovirus exposure and HLA in healthy donors. Measured with immunoSEQ multiplex PCR; TCRdb has only the in-frame clones, and not every one. Among over 70,000 clones, 80% to 90% were seen once, and the ten largest hold 3.5% to 4.5%. V lost 4 bases and J 0 bases, leaving 16 bases between the germline ends. The CDR3 is 16 residues long. Germline CDR1 MGHRA, CDR2 YSYEKL. The V call is TRBV4-1, the J call TRBJ2-7; D possibly corresponds to TRBD1 (6 bases). The sequenced sample consisted of PBMCs. This sequence originates from a woman under 30 in good health and CMV-seropositive. The CDR3 sequence: CASSRTEDRSSYEQYF. CDR3 nucleotide sequence: TGCGCCAGCAGCCGGACCGAAGACAGGAGCTCCTACGAGCAGTACTTC.